The clone carrying this TCR beta chain was counted ten times or more. Antigen: not known. The data were taken from a study of early T cells in non-severe SARS-CoV-2 infection. Study overall: The authors sequenced bulk RNA from unsorted whole blood, leaving chains unpaired. Overall study findings and caveats: Missing private and CD4 specificities, VDJdb matching favored anti-spike CD8 responses.

TCRdb redid the calling of the 5' RACE reads with MiXCR, one entry per CDR3 protein. This sample has around 40,000 distinct CDR3 sequences, with 4.5% to 7.5% found just once. The CDR3 runs to 17 residues. Germline lookup yields CDR1 MDHEN and CDR2 SYDVKM. V was pared by 2 bases and J by 6 bases, with 20 bases between. The genes are TRBV28 and TRBJ2-1; TRBD2 might be the D (5 bases). The source material was whole blood. This clonotype was obtained from an adult who was a healthcare worker with PCR-confirmed SARS-CoV-2 infection or an uninfected control (not recorded which). The CDR3 bases are TGTGCCAGCAGTTTAGCTGGAGGCCTTCTTATAGGCAATGAGCAGTTCTTC. It codes for CASSLAGGLLIGNEQFF.